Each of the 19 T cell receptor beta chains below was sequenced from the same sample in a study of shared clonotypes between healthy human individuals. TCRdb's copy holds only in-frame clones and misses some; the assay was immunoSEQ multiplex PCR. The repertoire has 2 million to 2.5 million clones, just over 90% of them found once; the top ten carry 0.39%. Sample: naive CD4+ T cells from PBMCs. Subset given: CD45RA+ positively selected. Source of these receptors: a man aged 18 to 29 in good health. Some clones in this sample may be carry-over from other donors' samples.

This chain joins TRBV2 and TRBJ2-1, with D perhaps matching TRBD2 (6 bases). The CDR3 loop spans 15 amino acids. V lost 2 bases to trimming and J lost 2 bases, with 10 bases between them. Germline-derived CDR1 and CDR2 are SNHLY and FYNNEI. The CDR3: CASSETRRAYNEQFF. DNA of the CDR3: TGTGCCAGCAGTGAAACTAGGAGGGCCTACAATGAGCAGTTCTTC.

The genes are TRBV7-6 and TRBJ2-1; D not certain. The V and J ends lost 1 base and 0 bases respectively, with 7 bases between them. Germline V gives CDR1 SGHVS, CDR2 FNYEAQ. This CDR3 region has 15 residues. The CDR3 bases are TGTGCCAGCAGCTTAGGGATTAGCTCCTACAATGAGCAGTTCTTC. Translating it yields CASSLGISSYNEQFF.

In nucleotides, the CDR3 is TGTGCCAGCAGCTTAGGGTACAGGGTGGGGGAGACCCAGTACTTC. As protein: CASSLGYRVGETQYF. The J gene is TRBJ2-5, the V gene TRBV7-3; D perhaps matches TRBD1 (6 bases). With 2 bases removed from V and 5 bases from J, the gap between germline ends came to 15 bases. In germline, CDR1 is SGHTA, CDR2 FQGTGA. This CDR3 is 15 amino acids long. Using reference TRBV7-3 and TRBJ2-5 for the parts outside the CDR3, the full variable domain is GAGVSQTPSNKVTEKGKYVELRCDPISGHTALYWYRQSLGQGPEFLIYFQGTGAADDSGLPNDRFFAVRPEGSVSTLKIQRTERGDSAVYLCASSLGYRVGETQYFGPGTRLLVL.

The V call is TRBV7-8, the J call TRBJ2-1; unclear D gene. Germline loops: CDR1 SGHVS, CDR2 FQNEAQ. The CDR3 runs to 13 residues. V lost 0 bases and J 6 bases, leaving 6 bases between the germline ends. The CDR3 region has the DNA TGTGCCAGCAGCTTAGCTGCGGTCAATGAGCAGTTCTTC. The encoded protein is CASSLAAVNEQFF.

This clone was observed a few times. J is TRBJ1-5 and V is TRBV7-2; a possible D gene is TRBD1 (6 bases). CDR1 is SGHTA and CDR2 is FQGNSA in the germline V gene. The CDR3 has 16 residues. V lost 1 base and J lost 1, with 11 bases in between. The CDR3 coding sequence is TGTGCCAGCAGCTTAGTCCGGGGGGCGAGCAATCAGCCCCAGCATTTT. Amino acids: CASSLVRGASNQPQHF.

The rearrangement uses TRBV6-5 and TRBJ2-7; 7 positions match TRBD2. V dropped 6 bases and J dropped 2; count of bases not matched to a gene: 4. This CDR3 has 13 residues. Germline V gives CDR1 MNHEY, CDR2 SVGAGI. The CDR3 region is CASRAAGTYEQYF. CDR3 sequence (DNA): TGTGCCAGCAGGGCAGCGGGAACCTACGAGCAGTACTTC.

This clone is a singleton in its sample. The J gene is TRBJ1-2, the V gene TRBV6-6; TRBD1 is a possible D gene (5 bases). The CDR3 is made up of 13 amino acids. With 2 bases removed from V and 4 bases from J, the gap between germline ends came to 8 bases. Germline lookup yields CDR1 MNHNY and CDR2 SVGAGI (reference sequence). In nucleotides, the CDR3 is TGTGCCAGCAGTTACGAGGGGTCCTATGGCTACACCTTC. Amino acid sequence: CASSYEGSYGYTF.

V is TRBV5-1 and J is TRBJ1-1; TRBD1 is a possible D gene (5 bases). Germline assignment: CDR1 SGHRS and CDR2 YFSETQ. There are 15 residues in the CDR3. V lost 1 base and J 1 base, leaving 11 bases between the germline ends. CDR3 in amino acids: CASSLLAGTNTEAFF. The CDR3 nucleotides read TGCGCCAGCAGCTTGCTTGCAGGGACGAACACTGAAGCTTTCTTT.

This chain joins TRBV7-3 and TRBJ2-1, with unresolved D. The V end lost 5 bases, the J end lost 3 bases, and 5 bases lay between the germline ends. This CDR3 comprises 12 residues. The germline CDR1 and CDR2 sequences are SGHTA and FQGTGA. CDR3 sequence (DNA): TGTGCCAGCAGCAAAGGCTACAATGAGCAGTTCTTC. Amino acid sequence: CASSKGYNEQFF.

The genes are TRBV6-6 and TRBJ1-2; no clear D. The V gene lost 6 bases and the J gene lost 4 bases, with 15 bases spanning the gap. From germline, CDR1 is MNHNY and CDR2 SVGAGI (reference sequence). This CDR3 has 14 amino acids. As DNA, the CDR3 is TGTGCCAGCAGACTCCCGGCAGTCATCTATGGCTACACCTTC. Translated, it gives CASRLPAVIYGYTF.

The DNA of the CDR3 is TGTGCCAGCAGCGTAGGCGGGGTTATTTCCACAGATACGCAGTATTTT. It is translated as CASSVGGVISTDTQYF. The chain couples TRBV9 to TRBJ2-3, with a possible D match to TRBD2 (6 bases). V shed 0 bases and J shed 2 bases, with 13 bases lying between them. The CDR3 is 16 amino acids. Germline assignment: CDR1 SGDLS and CDR2 YYNGEE.

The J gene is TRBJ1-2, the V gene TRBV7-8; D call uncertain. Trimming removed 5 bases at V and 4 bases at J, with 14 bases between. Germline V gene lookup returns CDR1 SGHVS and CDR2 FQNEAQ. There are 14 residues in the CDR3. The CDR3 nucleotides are TGTGCCAGCAGCCTGAGCCTGCTTCTCTATGGCTACACCTTC. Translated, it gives CASSLSLLLYGYTF.

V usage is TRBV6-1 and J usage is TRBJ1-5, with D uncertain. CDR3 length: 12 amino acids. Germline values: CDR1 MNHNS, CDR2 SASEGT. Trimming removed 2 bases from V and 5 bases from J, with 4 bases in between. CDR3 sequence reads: CASSEWDQPQHF. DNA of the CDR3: TGTGCCAGCAGTGAATGGGATCAGCCCCAGCATTTT.

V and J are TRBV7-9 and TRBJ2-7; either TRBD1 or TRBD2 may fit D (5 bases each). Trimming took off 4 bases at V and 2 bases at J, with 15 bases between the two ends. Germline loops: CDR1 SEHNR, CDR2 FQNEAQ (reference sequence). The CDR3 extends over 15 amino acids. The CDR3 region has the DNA TGTGCCAGCAGCTACGGGACGCGGACCACCTACGAGCAGTACTTC. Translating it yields CASSYGTRTTYEQYF. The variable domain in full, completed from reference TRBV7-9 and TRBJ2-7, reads DTGVSQNPRHKITKRGQNVTFRCDPISEHNRLYWYRQTLGQGPEFLTYFQNEAQLEKSRLLSDRFSAERPKGSFSTLEIQRTEQGDSAMYLCASSYGTRTTYEQYFGPGTRLTVT.

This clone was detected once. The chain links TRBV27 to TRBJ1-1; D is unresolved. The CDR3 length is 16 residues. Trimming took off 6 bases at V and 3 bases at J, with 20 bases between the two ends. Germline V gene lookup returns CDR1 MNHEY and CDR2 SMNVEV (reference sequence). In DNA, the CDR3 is TGTGCCAGCAGGCCCCCGGGAGCAGGCAGGCACACTGAAGCTTTCTTT. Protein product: CASRPPGAGRHTEAFF.

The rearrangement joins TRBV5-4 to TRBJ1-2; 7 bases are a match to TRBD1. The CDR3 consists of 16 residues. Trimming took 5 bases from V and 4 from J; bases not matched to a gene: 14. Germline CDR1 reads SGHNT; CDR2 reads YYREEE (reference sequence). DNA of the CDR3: TGTGCCAGCAGACCGGGGGCAGGGGGTAGAAGCTATGGCTACACCTTC. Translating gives CASRPGAGGRSYGYTF.

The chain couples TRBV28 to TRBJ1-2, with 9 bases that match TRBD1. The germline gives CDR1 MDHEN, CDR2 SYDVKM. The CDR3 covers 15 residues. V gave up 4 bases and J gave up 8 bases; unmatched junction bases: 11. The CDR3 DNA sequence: TGTGCCAGCAGTTCCTGGACGGGACAGGGAGGGGGCTACACCTTC. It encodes CASSSWTGQGGGYTF.

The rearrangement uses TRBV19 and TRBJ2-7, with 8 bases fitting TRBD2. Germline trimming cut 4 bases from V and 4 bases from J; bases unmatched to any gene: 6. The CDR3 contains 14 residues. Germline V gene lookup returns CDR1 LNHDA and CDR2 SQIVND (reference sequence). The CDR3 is CASSKGLARYEQYF. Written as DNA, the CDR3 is TGTGCCAGTAGTAAAGGACTAGCACGTTACGAGCAGTACTTC.

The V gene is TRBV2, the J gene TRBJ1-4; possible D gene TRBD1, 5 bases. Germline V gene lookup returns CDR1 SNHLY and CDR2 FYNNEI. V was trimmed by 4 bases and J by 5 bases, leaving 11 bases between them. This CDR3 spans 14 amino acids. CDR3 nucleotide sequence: TGTGCCAGCAGTGCGGAGACAGTCAATGAAAAACTGTTTTTT. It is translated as CASSAETVNEKLFF.